This T cell receptor beta chain was sequenced during a study of blood T cell repertoires in COVID-19. Study details: Researchers got acute and convalescent COVID-19 samples from the United States, Italy and Spain. Nucleic acid was either cDNA or gDNA, and it came from T cells, B-cell-depleted T cells, or PBMCs.

V was clipped by 6 bases and J by 4 bases; unmatched bases: 3. Germline loops: CDR1 MNHNY, CDR2 SVGAGI (reference sequence). This CDR3 has 14 residues. This clone was seen a handful of times. Authors' methods: It was from reference gene primer amplification that nucleated cell counts were estimated. The assay was immunoSEQ multiplex PCR, and TCRdb's table has in-frame clones only and misses some. The DNA was the basis for D and trimming; V, J and clone size are from that table. The top ten clones hold more than 45% of a sample with some 69,000 clones, roughly three quarters of them seen once. The chain uses TRBV6-6 and TRBJ1-5, with TRBD1 matching over 10 bases. Sequencing was done on a sample of peripheral blood. The receptor's source is a human donor in a cohort sampled during active COVID-19. The CDR3 spells CASRWDRGNQPQHF. As DNA, the CDR3 is TGTGCCAGCAGATGGGACAGGGGTAATCAGCCCCAGCATTTT.